These 8 T cell receptor beta chains were sequenced from one sample in a study of cytomegalovirus exposure and HLA in healthy donors. 60 Vbeta and 13 Jbeta primers were used in PCR. Clones were sequenced by immunoSEQ multiplex PCR, and TCRdb holds only the in-frame ones, with some missing. The sample lists about 180,000 clones; about 69% were seen once. The sample taken for sequencing was PBMCs. Receptors originate from a human donor in good health.

The chain recombines TRBV2 with TRBJ2-6; TRBD1 might be the D (5 bases). With 4 bases removed from V and 2 bases from J, the gap between germline ends came to 9 bases. The CDR3 has 15 amino acids. In germline, CDR1 is SNHLY, CDR2 FYNNEI. Written as DNA, the CDR3 is TGTGCCAGCAGTGGACAGATAGCTGGGGCCAACGTCCTGACTTTC. Protein sequence: CASSGQIAGANVLTF.

The CDR3 spells CAMGKGTGDSGELFF. CDR3 sequence (DNA): TGTGCCATGGGGAAGGGGACAGGGGACTCCGGGGAGCTGTTTTTT. V and J are TRBV10-3 and TRBJ2-2; 10 nucleotides match TRBD1. Germline assignment: CDR1 ENHRY and CDR2 SYGVKD. CDR3 length equals 15 residues. The V and J ends lost 9 bases and 6 bases, in that order; junction bases with no gene match: 10.

V and J are TRBV4-2 and TRBJ2-5; TRBD2 matches 8 bases. Near its end, the DNA agrees better with TRBJ2-7, so the J call may be wrong. CDR1 and CDR2 from the germline V gene are LGHNA and YNFKEQ. This CDR3 spans 15 amino acids. This CDR3 reads CASSPAGGANYEQYF. The CDR3 coding sequence is TGTGCCAGCAGCCCCGCGGGGGGTGCAAACTACGAGCAGTACTTC.

The CDR3, as DNA: TGTGCTTCTCTACTCCTATGGACTAGGGGCGGAAAACTGTTTTTT. Encoded protein: CASLLLWTRGGKLFF. V is TRBV12-5 and J is TRBJ1-4; a weak D match, TRBD1 (5 bases). This CDR3 is 15 amino acids long. Trimming cost V 11 bases and J 10 bases, with 26 bases left between them. Germline V CDR1 and CDR2: LGHNT, FRNRAP.

The chain joins TRBV2 to TRBJ1-3; perhaps TRBD2 as D (6 bases). The J call may be mistaken, given a closer DNA end match to TRBJ2-2. The germline V gene encodes CDR1 SNHLY and CDR2 FYNNEI. This CDR3 spans 18 amino acids. The CDR3 region is CASSDTGTFSANTGELFF. CDR3 in DNA: TGTGCCAGCAGTGATACCGGGACTTTCAGCGCGAACACCGGGGAGCTGTTTTTT.

The chain carries TRBV7-2 and TRBJ1-1; D gene ambiguous. The CDR3 covers 12 residues. V lost 3 bases and J 11 bases, leaving 13 bases between the germline ends. Germline CDR1 reads SGHTA; CDR2 reads FQGNSA. The CDR3 loop is CASSLSSGMAFF. Here the CDR3 DNA reads TGTGCCAGCAGCTTGTCGTCGGGAATGGCTTTCTTT.

This clone was seen only once. This chain uses TRBV30 with TRBJ2-7, with 10 nucleotides matching TRBD1. Per the germline V gene, CDR1 is GTSNPN and CDR2 is SVGIG (reference sequence). The CDR3 loop spans 12 amino acids. In nucleotides, the CDR3 is TGTGCTTCGACCGGGACAGGGGACGAGCAGTACTTC. It encodes CASTGTGDEQYF.

On this clone: The conserved phenylalanine or tryptophan normally closing the CDR3 is absent here, so this likely arose from a read error. The rearrangement links TRBV5-1 to TRBJ1-3, with 7 positions matching TRBD1. The CDR3 is 17 residues long. In germline, CDR1 is SGHRS, CDR2 YFSETQ. The J segment lost 4 bases and the V segment lost 0 bases, leaving 10 bases of the junction unmatched. In DNA form, the CDR3 reads TGCGCCAGCAGCTTGGCGAGGGGGCCCGGGGAAGGAAACACCATATATGTT. Its translation: CASSLARGPGEGNTIYV.